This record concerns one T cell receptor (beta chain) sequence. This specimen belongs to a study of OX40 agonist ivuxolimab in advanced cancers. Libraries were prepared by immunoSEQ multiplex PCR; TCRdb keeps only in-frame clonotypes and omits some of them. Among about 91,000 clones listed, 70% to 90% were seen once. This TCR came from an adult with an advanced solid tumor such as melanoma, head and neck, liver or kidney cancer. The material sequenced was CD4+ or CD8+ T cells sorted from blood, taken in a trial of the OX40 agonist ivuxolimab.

CDR3 amino acids: CSAHRTDTQYF. CDR3 coding DNA: TGCAGTGCTCACCGCACAGATACGCAGTATTTT. The chain has TRBV20-1 and TRBJ2-3, with D hard to call. In germline, CDR1 is DFQATT, CDR2 SNEGSKA (reference sequence). The CDR3 is 11 amino acids. The V gene lost 5 bases and the J gene lost 1 base, with 4 bases spanning the gap.